Included here is one T cell receptor beta chain sequence, with context. Its specificity is unknown. The data stem from a study of CD8 T cells in Susac syndrome. Whole-study results and caveats: Clonal expansion was missing from Susac syndrome CD4+ T cell repertoires.

Germline loops: CDR1 SGHDT, CDR2 YYEEEE. The junction had 10 bases not matched to a gene; V was cut back by 4 bases and J by 4 bases. The CDR3 runs to 15 residues. RNA amounts of about 0.5 to 1 ug underwent reverse transcription with random hexamers. A single record per CDR3 protein comes from TCRdb applying MiXCR to the immunoSEQ multiplex PCR reads. The sample holds about 200,000 distinct CDR3 sequences, about 91% seen once. Material: CD4+ T cells from PBMCs. The V gene is TRBV5-6, the J gene TRBJ2-5; 7 positions agree with TRBD1. This TCR was sampled from a human donor with Susac syndrome. CDR3 bases: TGTGCCAGCAGCGACCGACAGGGCTGGACAGAGACCCAGTACTTC. Encoded protein: CASSDRQGWTETQYF.